These 6 T cell receptor beta chains were sequenced from one sample in a study of T cell responses to AZD1222 COVID-19 vaccine. Produced via immunoSEQ multiplex PCR; TCRdb's table is partial and in-frame only. The sample carries about 150,000 clones, roughly 87% recorded once. This specimen consisted of peripheral blood, obtained 28 days after the second dose of the MenACWY control vaccine. These receptors were taken from an adult who received the MenACWY meningococcal vaccine as a control.

V is TRBV19 and J is TRBJ1-5; D is possibly TRBD1 (5 bases). Germline CDR1 reads LNHDA; CDR2 reads SQIVND (reference sequence). The CDR3 runs to 17 residues. Trimming pared 4 bases from V and 0 bases from J, leaving 16 bases between. The CDR3 loop is CASSTEGRVYSNQPQHF. For the CDR3, the DNA is TGTGCCAGTAGTACCGAGGGCAGGGTTTATAGCAATCAGCCCCAGCATTTT.

The rearrangement joins TRBV3-1 (or the pseudogene TRBV3-2) to TRBJ2-5; D possibly uses TRBD1 or TRBD2 (5 bases each). This CDR3 spans 18 amino acids. Germline V gene lookup returns CDR1 LGHDT and CDR2 YNNKEL (reference sequence). The V gene lost 3 bases and the J gene lost 3 bases, with 23 bases spanning the gap. The CDR3 spells CASSHVPPPHRDEETQYF. In nucleotides, the CDR3 is TGTGCCAGCAGCCACGTTCCTCCCCCACACCGGGACGAAGAGACCCAGTACTTC.

This chain connects TRBV15 to TRBJ1-2; D remains ambiguous. In germline, CDR1 is LNHNV, CDR2 YYDKDF (reference sequence). CDR3 size: 14 residues. V lost 1 base and J lost 3, with 9 bases in between. The CDR3 sequence: CATSRGNKDYGYTF. CDR3 bases: TGTGCCACCAGCAGAGGGAATAAGGACTATGGCTACACCTTC.

The genes are TRBV18 and TRBJ2-7, with 10 bases fitting TRBD1. Germline loops: CDR1 KGHSH, CDR2 LQKENI. V gave up 3 bases and J gave up 5 bases; unmatched junction bases: 4. The CDR3 loop spans 14 amino acids. The CDR3 spells CASSPGTGVDEQYF. The CDR3 bases are TGTGCCAGCTCACCCGGGACAGGGGTTGACGAGCAGTACTTC.

The chain couples TRBV11-2 to TRBJ2-7, with D unclear. The CDR3 spans 13 residues. Germline V lookup: CDR1 SGHAT, CDR2 FQNNGV. The ends were cut back, 5 bases at V and 3 bases at J, with 11 bases in the middle. CDR3 DNA sequence: TGTGCCAGCAGCCCAACCGATTTCTACGAGCAGTACTTC. Protein: CASSPTDFYEQYF.

This rearrangement joins TRBV5-5 to TRBJ1-2, with D perhaps matching TRBD1 (6 bases). V lost 2 bases, J lost 8 bases, and 10 bases lay in between. The CDR3 loop spans 12 amino acids. The germline gives CDR1 SGHKS, CDR2 YYEKEE (reference sequence). CDR3 sequence (DNA): TGTGCCAGCAGCTTAGGACAGTCGGGCTACACCTTC. Translation gives CASSLGQSGYTF.